Presented here are 14 T cell receptor beta chains from one specimen sequenced in a study of beta chain features in type 1 diabetes. The antigens for these receptors are not known. Study conclusions and caveats: Type 1 diabetes patients showed a moderate but significant shortening of TCRB CDR3s in all four CD4+ subsets.

The authors reverse transcribed all of the isolated RNA, so sequencing captured expressed TCRB transcripts. Only in-frame clones appear in the TCRdb table, and some are missing; sequencing was by immunoSEQ multiplex PCR. The sample holds about 160,000 clones, 6.5% to 8.5% seen once. Sample: central memory CD4+ T cells from blood. Receptor source: a man aged 18 to 29 with type 1 diabetes.

This clone was observed a few times. The chain is built from TRBV4-1 and TRBJ2-2; 8 nucleotides match TRBD2. Trimming at V came to 6 bases and at J to 4 bases, leaving 10 bases not matched to a gene. Germline loops: CDR1 MGHRA, CDR2 YSYEKL. The CDR3 covers 16 residues. The CDR3 DNA is TGCGCCAGCAGACCGAGCGGGAGTCGAGGCACCGGGGAGCTGTTTTTT. It specifies CASRPSGSRGTGELFF.

V gene TRBV9 combines with J gene TRBJ1-5; D is unresolved. From germline, CDR1 is SGDLS and CDR2 YYNGEE. The ends were cut back, 0 bases at V and 7 bases at J, with 20 bases in the middle. There are 17 residues in the CDR3. The CDR3 reads CASSVAATSTREQPQHF. Written as DNA, the CDR3 is TGTGCCAGCAGCGTAGCTGCTACTTCCACCCGGGAGCAGCCCCAGCATTTT. Complete variable domain (other parts from reference TRBV9 and TRBJ1-5): DSGVTQTPKHLITATGQRVTLRCSPRSGDLSVYWYQQSLDQGLQFLIQYYNGEERAKGNILERFSAQQFPDLHSELNLSSLELGDSALYFCASSVAATSTREQPQHFGDGTRLSIL.

There are many counts of this clone. The CDR3 here is CASSLANRGGKFTDTQYF. The CDR3 DNA reads as TGTGCCAGCAGCTTAGCGAATCGCGGGGGGAAGTTCACAGATACGCAGTATTTT. This chain uses TRBV7-9 with TRBJ2-3; 8 bases line up with TRBD2. The CDR3 length is 18 residues. Germline-derived CDR1 and CDR2 are SEHNR and FQNEAQ (reference sequence). With 0 bases clipped from V and 2 bases from J, the junction kept 10 bases outside the gene matches.

A few counts support this clone. The chain's CDR3 is CASSFTGVQPQHF. CDR3 sequence (DNA): TGTGCCAGCAGCTTTACGGGGGTCCAGCCCCAGCATTTT. The V gene is TRBV7-8, the J gene TRBJ1-5; D may be TRBD1 (5 bases). The CDR3 totals 13 residues. Trimming shortened V by 3 bases and J by 7 bases, and 10 bases separated the two germline ends. The germline CDR1 and CDR2 sequences are SGHVS and FQNEAQ.

In this sample, this clone turned up a few times. The chain uses TRBV18 and TRBJ2-7; 9 bases align to TRBD2. This CDR3 spans 14 amino acids. V lost 2 bases, J lost 3 bases, and 2 bases stayed unmatched. From germline, CDR1 is KGHSH and CDR2 LQKENI. Here the CDR3 DNA reads TGTGCCAGCTCACCAGCGGGGGGGAACTACGAGCAGTACTTC. Residues: CASSPAGGNYEQYF.

This clone occurred a few times. The rearrangement joins TRBV15 to TRBJ1-1, with D tentatively TRBD1 (5 bases). The length of the CDR3 is 18 residues. V was trimmed by 2 bases and J by 2 bases, leaving 21 bases between them. Germline-derived CDR1 and CDR2 are LNHNV and YYDKDF (reference sequence). The CDR3 loop is CATSRPPSQIGTNTEAFF. The CDR3 DNA reads as TGTGCCACCAGCAGACCCCCGTCACAAATAGGGACTAACACTGAAGCTTTCTTT.

This clone was seen more than once but under ten times. CDR3 bases: TGTGCCAGCAGCCTCGGGACAGGGTACGAGCAGTACTTC. It codes for CASSLGTGYEQYF. The gene calls are TRBV13 and TRBJ2-7; 9 bases align to TRBD1. With V trimmed by 5 bases and J by 4 bases, 3 bases remained unmatched. CDR3 length: 13 amino acids. Germline V CDR1 and CDR2: PRHDT, FYEKMQ (reference sequence).

This clone was observed a handful of times. V and J are TRBV27 and TRBJ1-5; no reliable D call. Germline CDR1 reads MNHEY; CDR2 reads SMNVEV (reference sequence). The CDR3 sequence is 14 residues long. V was pared by 2 bases and J by 4 bases, with 9 bases between. The CDR3: CASSLIGRNQPQHF. In DNA, the CDR3 is TGTGCCAGCAGTTTAATAGGGAGAAATCAGCCCCAGCATTTT.

The V and J genes are TRBV9 and TRBJ2-3; D unclear. The CDR3 consists of 13 residues. With 3 bases removed from V and 5 bases from J, the gap between germline ends came to 10 bases. Germline-derived CDR1 and CDR2 are SGDLS and YYNGEE. This CDR3 is CASSAPLGDTQYF. The CDR3 coding sequence is TGTGCCAGCAGCGCCCCCCTCGGAGATACGCAGTATTTT.

V usage is TRBV28 and J usage is TRBJ2-1, with D uncertain. The CDR3 sequence is 13 residues long. Deletions cut 3 bases from V and 8 bases from J, with 11 bases between. Germline V CDR1 and CDR2: MDHEN, SYDVKM. The CDR3 loop reads CASSLSLWYEQFF. In nucleotides, the CDR3 is TGTGCCAGCAGTTTGAGCCTGTGGTATGAGCAGTTCTTC. The variable domain in full, with the rest retrieved from reference TRBV28 and TRBJ2-1, is DVKVTQSSRYLVKRTGEKVFLECVQDMDHENMFWYRQDPGLGLRLIYFSYDVKMKEKGDIPEGYSVSREKKERFSLILESASTNQTSMYLCASSLSLWYEQFFGPGTRLTVL.

This clone was seen more than once but under ten times. The chain couples TRBV14 to TRBJ2-1, with D unclear. CDR1 and CDR2 from the germline V gene are SGHDN and FVKESK. The CDR3 spans 17 residues. V shed 7 bases and J shed 3 bases, with 22 bases lying between them. CDR3 region: CASNTKSGTTGYNEQFF. Written as DNA, the CDR3 is TGTGCCAGCAACACCAAGAGTGGAACAACGGGCTACAATGAGCAGTTCTTC. Using reference TRBV14 and TRBJ2-1 for the parts outside the CDR3, the full variable domain is EAGVTQFPSHSVIEKGQTVTLRCDPISGHDNLYWYRRVMGKEIKFLLHFVKESKQDESGMPNNRFLAERTGGTYSTLKVQPAELEDSGVYFCASNTKSGTTGYNEQFFGPGTRLTVL.

This chain joins TRBV2 and TRBJ1-2, with a tentative D call TRBD1 (5 bases). CDR1 SNHLY and CDR2 FYNNEI come from the germline V gene. Trimming cost V 6 bases and J 3 bases, with 14 bases left between them. This CDR3 spans 14 amino acids. As DNA, the CDR3 is TGTGCCAGCAGGACGGACAAGAATTACTATGGCTACACCTTC. The encoded protein is CASRTDKNYYGYTF. The full variable domain, rest sourced from reference TRBV2 and TRBJ1-2, is EPEVTQTPSHQVTQMGQEVILRCVPISNHLYFYWYRQILGQKVEFLVSFYNNEISEKSEIFDDQFSVERPDGSNFTLKIRSTKLEDSAMYFCASRTDKNYYGYTFGSGTRLTVV.

The rearrangement joins TRBV6-6 to TRBJ1-5; D perhaps matches TRBD1 (5 bases). This CDR3 has 15 residues. Trimming pared 0 bases from V and 3 bases from J, leaving 9 bases between. Looked up from germline, CDR1 is MNHNY and CDR2 is SVGAGI (reference sequence). Here the CDR3 DNA reads TGTGCCAGCAGTTACTCGGAGGGGCACAATCAGCCCCAGCATTTT. This sequence encodes CASSYSEGHNQPQHF.

This clone was counted only a few times. This sequence joins TRBV30 and TRBJ1-1; D gene uncertain. Germline CDR1 is GTSNPN and CDR2 is SVGIG (reference sequence). This CDR3 spans 13 amino acids. Deletions cut 7 bases from V and 0 bases from J, with 12 bases between. CDR3 in DNA: TGTGCCTCTAGAAGCTATATGAACACTGAAGCTTTCTTT. Protein product: CASRSYMNTEAFF.